The entry below gives a single TCR beta chain sequence along with its context. This specimen belongs to a study of T cell clonotyping in hematopoietic cell transplantation. From germline, CDR1 is SGHTA and CDR2 FQGNSA. With V trimmed by 3 bases and J by 0 bases, 6 bases remained unmatched. This CDR3 has 19 residues. Produced via immunoSEQ multiplex PCR; TCRdb's table is partial and in-frame only. The sample consists of about 4,600 clones, 60% to 80% of them appearing once. The chain has TRBV7-2 and TRBJ2-2, with 14 positions matching TRBD2. The sequence was collected from a female patient aged 50 to 60 who had an allogeneic stem cell transplant from an unrelated donor, so the T cells may come from the graft donor. Some clones in this sample may be carry-over from other donors' samples. This specimen was peripheral blood mononuclear cells, taken 100 days after allogeneic stem cell transplant. The DNA for the CDR3 is TGTGCCAGCAGCTTCCCGGGACTAGCGGGGGCCCCGAACACCGGGGAGCTGTTTTTT. It translates to CASSFPGLAGAPNTGELFF. The whole variable domain, remainder taken from reference TRBV7-2 and TRBJ2-2, is GAGVSQSPSNKVTEKGKDVELRCDPISGHTALYWYRQSLGQGLEFLIYFQGNSAPDKSGLPSDRFSAERTGGSVSTLTIQRTQQEDSAVYLCASSFPGLAGAPNTGELFFGEGSRLTVL.